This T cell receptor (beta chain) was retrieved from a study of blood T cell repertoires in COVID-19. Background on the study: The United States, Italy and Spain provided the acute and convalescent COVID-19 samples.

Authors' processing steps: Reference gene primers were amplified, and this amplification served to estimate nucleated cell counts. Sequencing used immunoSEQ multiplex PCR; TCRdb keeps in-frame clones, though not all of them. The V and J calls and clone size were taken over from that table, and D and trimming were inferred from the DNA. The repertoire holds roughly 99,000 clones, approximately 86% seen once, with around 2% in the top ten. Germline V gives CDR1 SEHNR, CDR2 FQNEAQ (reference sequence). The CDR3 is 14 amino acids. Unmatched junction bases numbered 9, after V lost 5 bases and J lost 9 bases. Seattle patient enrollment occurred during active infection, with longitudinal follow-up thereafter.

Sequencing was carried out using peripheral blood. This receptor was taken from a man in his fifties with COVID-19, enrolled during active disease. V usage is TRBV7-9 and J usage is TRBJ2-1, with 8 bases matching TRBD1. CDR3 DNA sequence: TGTGCCAGCAGCATACACAGGGGGATCGGTGAGCAGTTCTTC. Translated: CASSIHRGIGEQFF.